A single sample gave rise to the 20 T cell receptor beta chains below, sequenced in a study of blood T cell repertoires in COVID-19. The protocol was immunoSEQ multiplex PCR, while the TCRdb copy is restricted to in-frame clones and leaves out a portion. The top ten hold about 2.1% of the sample, which has over 150,000 clones, about 80% seen once. The sample taken for sequencing was peripheral blood. The receptors derive from a woman of 80 years or more with acute or convalescent COVID-19.

This chain links TRBV19 with TRBJ1-1; TRBD1 matches at 8 bases. This CDR3 has 15 amino acids. V lost 8 bases, J lost 4 bases, and 12 bases stayed unmatched. The germline CDR1 and CDR2 sequences are LNHDA and SQIVND (reference sequence). The CDR3 region is CASGTGTGRITEAFF. DNA of the CDR3: TGTGCCAGTGGAACCGGGACAGGACGAATCACTGAAGCTTTCTTT.

V usage is TRBV3-1 (or the pseudogene TRBV3-2) and J usage is TRBJ1-4, with D perhaps matching TRBD1 (5 bases). V was clipped by 4 bases and J by 0 bases, with 12 bases between them. There are 16 residues in the CDR3. The germline V gene has CDR1 LGHDT and CDR2 YNNKEL (reference sequence). This CDR3 reads CASSPGGRATNEKLFF. The DNA for the CDR3 is TGTGCCAGCAGCCCGGGGGGACGTGCAACTAATGAAAAACTGTTTTTT.

A single count supports this clone. The J gene is TRBJ2-3, the V gene TRBV5-1; tentatively, D is TRBD2 (6 bases). The CDR3 length is 15 residues. V gave up 0 bases and J gave up 3 bases, with 11 bases separating them. Germline V gene lookup returns CDR1 SGHRS and CDR2 YFSETQ. The CDR3 sequence is CASSLGGIRTDTQYF. As DNA, the CDR3 is TGCGCCAGCAGCTTGGGCGGGATTCGGACAGATACGCAGTATTTT.

The chain couples TRBV5-1 to TRBJ2-1, with TRBD1 identical over 9 bases. V was pared by 0 bases and J by 4 bases, with 11 bases of the junction left unmatched. The CDR3 totals 18 residues. Looked up from germline, CDR1 is SGHRS and CDR2 is YFSETQ. The CDR3 nucleotides read TGCGCCAGCAGCTTGGACCCTACCGGGACAGGGCCGTACAATGAGCAGTTCTTC. Translating gives CASSLDPTGTGPYNEQFF.

This clone showed up just a few times. This rearrangement joins TRBV9 to TRBJ1-5, with D uncertain. V lost 4 bases and J lost 3, with 11 bases in between. The CDR3 contains 14 residues. The germline V gene has CDR1 SGDLS and CDR2 YYNGEE. The CDR3, as DNA: TGTGCCAGCAGCCGTTTGGGAGACAATCAGCCCCAGCATTTT. Translated, it gives CASSRLGDNQPQHF.

The rearrangement uses TRBV28 and TRBJ2-7; a weak D match, TRBD1 (5 bases). Germline assignment: CDR1 MDHEN and CDR2 SYDVKM. V was trimmed by 1 base and J by 7 bases, leaving 17 bases between them. CDR3 length equals 15 residues. CDR3 region: CASSLSFRFPGEQYF. CDR3 nucleotides: TGTGCCAGCAGTTTATCGTTCAGGTTTCCAGGGGAGCAGTACTTC.

The chain recombines TRBV5-6 with TRBJ1-4; no definite D call. Trimming removed 0 bases from V and 4 bases from J, with 4 bases in between. The CDR3 totals 13 residues. Germline V lookup: CDR1 SGHDT, CDR2 YYEEEE. As DNA, the CDR3 is TGTGCCAGCAGCTTGGACAGTAATGAAAAACTGTTTTTT. Its translation is CASSLDSNEKLFF.

The gene calls are TRBV7-2 and TRBJ2-2; the match to TRBD2 covers 9 bases. V lost 5 bases, J lost 5 bases, and 6 bases stayed unmatched. CDR1 and CDR2 from the germline V gene are SGHTA and FQGNSA. The CDR3 spans 15 residues. This CDR3 is CASSLLAGATGELFF. The CDR3 nucleotides read TGTGCCAGCAGCCTATTAGCGGGAGCTACCGGGGAGCTGTTTTTT.

The V gene is TRBV2, the J gene TRBJ2-3; tentatively, D is TRBD1 (9 bases). The length of the CDR3 is 15 residues. Per germline, CDR1 SNHLY and CDR2 FYNNEI. Deletions cut 5 bases from V and 6 bases from J, with 18 bases between. The chain's CDR3 is CASSREGQGMDTQYF. The CDR3 bases are TGTGCCAGCAGTCGGGAGGGACAGGGAATGGATACGCAGTATTTT.

V gene TRBV7-8 combines with J gene TRBJ2-5; 8 positions match TRBD2. Trimming removed 2 bases from V and 5 bases from J; junction bases left unmatched: 1. The CDR3 has 13 residues. Germline V gene data show CDR1 as SGHVS and CDR2 as FQNEAQ. The CDR3 sequence: CASSLRGRETQYF. The CDR3 nucleotides read TGTGCCAGCAGCTTACGCGGGAGGGAGACCCAGTACTTC.

In regard to this clone: The same CDR3 arises from other DNA sequences in this sample as well. This sequence joins TRBV9 and TRBJ2-7; TRBD1 aligns across 8 bases. The CDR3 covers 14 residues. After removal of 0 bases from V and 4 bases from J, the junction contained 3 bases not matched to a gene. Germline V gene lookup returns CDR1 SGDLS and CDR2 YYNGEE. This chain's CDR3 is CASSVGQGAYEQYF. The CDR3 bases are TGTGCCAGCAGCGTAGGGCAGGGGGCTTACGAGCAGTACTTC.

The rearrangement uses TRBV5-1 and TRBJ2-3, with TRBD2 as a possible D gene (5 bases). Between the trimmed V and J ends, which lost 5 bases and 2 bases, there was a span of 24 bases. The germline CDR1 and CDR2 sequences are SGHRS and YFSETQ. The CDR3 is 18 residues long. The CDR3 nucleotides read TGCGCCAGCAGACGCGGGTTGCTTGCCCAATCTCTCACAGATACGCAGTATTTT. Its translation: CASRRGLLAQSLTDTQYF.

V usage is TRBV9 and J usage is TRBJ1-2; 9 nucleotides align to TRBD1. J lost 3 bases, V lost 3 bases, and 12 bases had no gene match. The V gene's germline CDR1 is SGDLS and CDR2 YYNGEE. There are 17 residues in the CDR3. CDR3 sequence (DNA): TGTGCCAGCAGCGCGACCGGGACAGGGTTAGGTGACTATGGCTACACCTTC. Translated, it gives CASSATGTGLGDYGYTF. The variable domain in full, with the rest retrieved from reference TRBV9 and TRBJ1-2, is DSGVTQTPKHLITATGQRVTLRCSPRSGDLSVYWYQQSLDQGLQFLIQYYNGEERAKGNILERFSAQQFPDLHSELNLSSLELGDSALYFCASSATGTGLGDYGYTFGSGTRLTVV.

V and J are TRBV10-3 and TRBJ1-1; D might be TRBD1 (6 bases). Germline V gene sequence: CDR1 ENHRY, CDR2 SYGVKD. The V end was cut by 6 bases, the J end by 5 bases, with 7 bases between. The CDR3 sequence is 11 residues long. The CDR3 is CAIRTGTEAFF. Written as DNA, the CDR3 is TGTGCCATCAGGACAGGAACTGAAGCTTTCTTT.

This chain connects TRBV5-4 to TRBJ1-2; no clear D. The CDR3 is 12 amino acids. V lost 0 bases to trimming and J lost 8 bases, with 8 bases between them. Germline V gene data show CDR1 as SGHNT and CDR2 as YYREEE (reference sequence). The CDR3 region is CASSLGTRGYTF. CDR3 nucleotides: TGTGCCAGCAGCTTGGGCACTCGGGGCTACACCTTC.

V is TRBV6-6 and J is TRBJ2-6; TRBD2 matches 14 bases. V gave up 5 bases and J gave up 2 bases; unmatched junction bases: 8. There are 19 residues in the CDR3. Germline V gene lookup returns CDR1 MNHNY and CDR2 SVGAGI (reference sequence). The CDR3 nucleotides are TGTGCCAGCAGTCCGACTAGCGGGGGGGCCGTAACTGGGGCCAACGTCCTGACTTTC. It encodes CASSPTSGGAVTGANVLTF.

This clone was seen a single time. The chain combines TRBV11-3 with TRBJ2-1; D ambiguous. Germline values: CDR1 SGHNT, CDR2 YENEEA. V lost 2 bases, J lost 4 bases, and 12 bases lay in between. The length of the CDR3 is 15 residues. This CDR3 reads CASSLSSADYNEQFF. For the CDR3, the DNA is TGTGCCAGCAGCTTATCGAGCGCAGATTACAATGAGCAGTTCTTC.

The rearrangement joins TRBV5-1 to TRBJ2-3; possible D gene TRBD2, 7 bases. The V end lost 4 bases, the J end lost 4 bases, and 16 bases lay between the germline ends. The CDR3 is 15 amino acids. Germline loops: CDR1 SGHRS, CDR2 YFSETQ. The CDR3 DNA reads TGCGCCAGCAGCAGGGAGGGGGGCGTTGCAGATACGCAGTATTTT. Its translation is CASSREGGVADTQYF.

V gene TRBV11-2 combines with J gene TRBJ1-3, with a weak D call TRBD1 (6 bases). This CDR3 spans 15 amino acids. Deletions cut 7 bases from V and 0 bases from J, with 13 bases between. The germline V gene encodes CDR1 SGHAT and CDR2 FQNNGV. CDR3 DNA sequence: TGTGCCAGCAAAACTACAGGGATCTCTGGAAACACCATATATTTT. Residues: CASKTTGISGNTIYF. Drawing the rest from reference TRBV11-2 and TRBJ1-3, the complete variable domain is EAGVAQSPRYKIIEKRQSVAFWCNPISGHATLYWYQQILGQGPKLLIQFQNNGVVDDSQLPKDRFSAERLKGVDSTLKIQPAKLEDSAVYLCASKTTGISGNTIYFGEGSWLTVV.

On this clone itself: A far larger clone is a single base away, which makes a read error likely. V is TRBV25-1 and J is TRBJ1-1; TRBD1 might be the D (5 bases). CDR1 and CDR2 (germline): MGHDK, SYGVNS. Trimming took 4 bases from V and 0 from J, leaving 6 bases between them. This CDR3 is 13 amino acids long. CDR3 region: CASSVTVNTEAFF. For the CDR3, the DNA is TGTGCCAGCAGTGTGACAGTGAACACTGAAGCTTTCTTT.